The clone carrying this T cell receptor (beta chain) has a handful of counts. Antigen specificity is unknown. The protocol was immunoSEQ multiplex PCR, while the TCRdb copy is restricted to in-frame clones and leaves out a portion. This sample has around 45,000 clones, with approximately 79% found just once. The data belong to a study of PD-1 blockade in classical Hodgkin lymphoma. Whole-study context: Patients were treated with nivolumab at 3 mg/kg, and this was given intravenously every 2 weeks. Overall study results and limits: CD4+ TCR diversity rose significantly by C4D1, and CD8+ TCR diversity did not. The diversity seen at baseline in complete responders resembled that of newly diagnosed patients. The origin of the repertoire differences remains undefined, with disease activity or prior therapy as possible causes.

Patients all relapsed after autologous stem cell transplantation, and there was variation in brentuximab vedotin exposure. The CDR3 is 12 residues long. Trimming left V 6 bases short and J 5 bases short, with 7 bases between. Germline V gene data show CDR1 as MNHNY and CDR2 as SVGAGI (reference sequence). This chain links TRBV6-6 with TRBJ1-4; the D is unclear. The material sequenced was peripheral blood mononuclear cells (PBMCs), taken before the second cycle of nivolumab. This clonotype originated in a human donor with classical Hodgkin lymphoma. CDR3 in amino acids: CASSLKNEKLFF. In DNA, the CDR3 is TGTGCCAGCAGCCTTAAAAATGAAAAACTGTTTTTT.